This TCR beta chain derives from a study of blood T cell repertoires in COVID-19. V lost 5 bases and J 7 bases, leaving 17 bases between the germline ends. The CDR3 consists of 14 residues. The V gene's germline CDR1 is MNHEY and CDR2 SMNVEV (reference sequence). Authors' methods: For nucleated cells, counts were estimated from reference gene primer amplification. The method was immunoSEQ multiplex PCR; TCRdb's version includes in-frame clones alone and lacks a portion of them. D and trimming come from the DNA, and the V and J calls and clone size come from that table. The sample lists approximately 100,000 clones, roughly nine tenths occurring once.

Sequences were obtained from peripheral blood. This sequence was found in a man aged 50 to 60 with acute or convalescent COVID-19. This chain connects TRBV27 to TRBJ1-2, with D perhaps matching TRBD1 (6 bases). The CDR3 coding sequence is TGTGCCAGCAGTGTACACCGGGACACCGGTGGCTACACCTTC. Its translation is CASSVHRDTGGYTF.